The 32 T cell receptor beta chains in this list originate from one sample, sequenced in a study of beta chain features in type 1 diabetes. The entirety of the isolated RNA underwent reverse transcription, so expressed TCRB transcripts were sequenced. Measured with immunoSEQ multiplex PCR; TCRdb has only the in-frame clones, and not every one. The sample contains 130,000 or so clones, roughly 9.7% of which appear only once. The sample comprised central memory CD4+ T cells from blood. Every receptor here comes from a woman in her thirties or forties in good health.

This sequence joins TRBV7-2 and TRBJ1-5; 9 bases agree with TRBD1. The length of the CDR3 is 17 residues. Germline V gives CDR1 SGHTA, CDR2 FQGNSA. The trim removed 5 bases at V and 2 bases at J, leaving 10 bases unmatched. The CDR3 protein is CASSEGQGSAGNQPQHF. CDR3 coding DNA: TGTGCCAGCAGCGAAGGACAGGGGAGCGCTGGCAATCAGCCCCAGCATTTT.

This clone occurred many times. The V gene is TRBV25-1, the J gene TRBJ1-4; TRBD1 matches 8 bases. Germline trimming cut 8 bases from V and 7 bases from J; bases unmatched to any gene: 9. Germline CDR1 and CDR2: MGHDK and SYGVNS. This CDR3 has 14 amino acids. DNA for the CDR3: TGTGCCAGCGGACAGGGACAGGTTGTTGAAAAACTGTTTTTT. Its translation is CASGQGQVVEKLFF.

This clone appeared a few times. The chain links TRBV7-2 to TRBJ2-1; the match to TRBD1 covers 8 bases. The germline CDR1 and CDR2 sequences are SGHTA and FQGNSA. The J segment lost 4 bases and the V segment lost 4 bases, leaving 6 bases of the junction unmatched. The CDR3 runs to 15 residues. CDR3 nucleotides: TGTGCCAGCAGCTCGGACAGGGCGGAGTACAATGAGCAGTTCTTC. Its protein is CASSSDRAEYNEQFF. Looking up the rest from reference TRBV7-2 and TRBJ2-1 gives the full variable domain: GAGVSQSPSNKVTEKGKDVELRCDPISGHTALYWYRQSLGQGLEFLIYFQGNSAPDKSGLPSDRFSAERTGGSVSTLTIQRTQQEDSAVYLCASSSDRAEYNEQFFGPGTRLTVL.

This clone was counted many times. In the same sample, other DNA sequences code for this CDR3. The J gene is TRBJ2-2, the V gene TRBV9; TRBD1 aligns across 7 bases. The CDR3 is 14 amino acids. Germline trimming cut 3 bases from V and 1 base from J; bases unmatched to any gene: 0. CDR1 is SGDLS and CDR2 is YYNGEE in the germline V gene. Here the CDR3 reads CASSGTGNTGELFF. The DNA for the CDR3 is TGTGCCAGCAGCGGGACAGGGAACACCGGGGAGCTGTTTTTT.

This clone was observed a handful of times. The chain uses TRBV19 and TRBJ2-5; 7 bases map to TRBD2. Looked up from germline, CDR1 is LNHDA and CDR2 is SQIVND (reference sequence). The CDR3 is made up of 15 amino acids. Germline trimming cut 8 bases from V and 4 bases from J; bases unmatched to any gene: 13. The CDR3 region is CASSDGGGRGETQYF. The CDR3 DNA sequence: TGTGCCAGTTCGGACGGGGGAGGGAGGGGAGAGACCCAGTACTTC.

The chain has TRBV7-8 and TRBJ2-7, with D possibly matching TRBD2 (6 bases). The CDR3 consists of 15 residues. Per the germline V gene, CDR1 is SGHVS and CDR2 is FQNEAQ. Trimming left V 3 bases short and J 6 bases short, with 18 bases between. The CDR3 here is CASSFPLGGAGEQYF. DNA of the CDR3: TGTGCCAGCAGCTTCCCCCTTGGGGGAGCGGGCGAGCAGTACTTC. Full variable domain (missing parts from reference TRBV7-8 and TRBJ2-7): GAGVSQSPRYKVAKRGQDVALRCDPISGHVSLFWYQQALGQGPEFLTYFQNEAQLDKSGLPSDRFFAERPEGSVSTLKIQRTQQEDSAVYLCASSFPLGGAGEQYFGPGTRLTVT.

This chain joins TRBV19 and TRBJ2-3; possible D gene TRBD2, 6 bases. The CDR3 is made up of 14 amino acids. The germline V gene encodes CDR1 LNHDA and CDR2 SQIVND (reference sequence). Trimming cost V 7 bases and J 5 bases, with 16 bases left between them. This chain's CDR3 is CASNLGLGGDTQYF. Here the CDR3 DNA reads TGTGCCAGTAATTTGGGCCTCGGGGGAGATACGCAGTATTTT. The whole variable domain, remainder taken from reference TRBV19 and TRBJ2-3, is DGGITQSPKYLFRKEGQNVTLSCEQNLNHDAMYWYRQDPGQGLRLIYYSQIVNDFQKGDIAEGYSVSREKKESFPLTVTSAQKNPTAFYLCASNLGLGGDTQYFGPGTRLTVL.

A few counts support this clone. This chain links TRBV9 with TRBJ2-2; no clear D gene. The CDR3 runs 15 residues. V was cut by 0 bases and J by 4 bases, with 10 bases left in between. Germline V lookup: CDR1 SGDLS, CDR2 YYNGEE. This CDR3 is CASSVVGSITGELFF. The CDR3 DNA reads TGTGCCAGCAGCGTAGTGGGCAGTATCACCGGGGAGCTGTTTTTT. The full variable domain, rest sourced from reference TRBV9 and TRBJ2-2, is DSGVTQTPKHLITATGQRVTLRCSPRSGDLSVYWYQQSLDQGLQFLIQYYNGEERAKGNILERFSAQQFPDLHSELNLSSLELGDSALYFCASSVVGSITGELFFGEGSRLTVL.

This clone has more than one count but fewer than ten. The chain is built from TRBV18 and TRBJ2-5; the match to TRBD2 covers 10 bases. The CDR3 totals 16 residues. CDR1 is KGHSH, CDR2 LQKENI, per germline. V was clipped by 3 bases and J by 5 bases; unmatched bases: 9. CDR3: CASSPPEGTSVETQYF. The CDR3 nucleotides are TGTGCCAGCTCACCCCCCGAGGGGACTAGCGTGGAGACCCAGTACTTC.

This clone was recorded a few times. V is TRBV10-3 and J is TRBJ2-3, with 9 bases fitting TRBD2. From germline, CDR1 is ENHRY and CDR2 SYGVKD. The CDR3 consists of 16 residues. V lost 4 bases to trimming and J lost 9 bases; unmatched junction nucleotides: 14. CDR3 in amino acids: CAISVGGTAGTSTQYF. CDR3 nucleotides: TGTGCCATCAGTGTCGGTGGGACGGCCGGGACTAGCACGCAGTATTTT.

This clone has only a few counts. The chain joins TRBV29-1 to TRBJ2-7; 7 nucleotides agree with TRBD1. This CDR3 has 12 amino acids. From germline, CDR1 is SQVTM and CDR2 ANQGSEA. CDR3 nucleotides: TGCGGATCCTCAGGACAGGTCTACGAGCAGTACTTC. Its protein is CGSSGQVYEQYF.

The J gene is TRBJ2-1, the V gene TRBV18, with 10 bases that match TRBD2. The CDR3 contains 16 residues. V shed 1 base and J 5 bases; nucleotides not matched to a gene: 5. Per the germline V gene, CDR1 is KGHSH and CDR2 is LQKENI. CDR3 coding DNA: TGTGCCAGCTCACCACAGGGACTAGCGAACAACAATGAGCAGTTCTTC. This gives the protein CASSPQGLANNNEQFF.

This clone was observed a handful of times. The V and J genes are TRBV5-8 and TRBJ1-1; 9 nucleotides line up with TRBD1. The germline gives CDR1 SGHTS, CDR2 YDEGEE. The CDR3 runs 13 residues. V dropped 4 bases and J dropped 10; count of bases not matched to a gene: 8. CDR3 sequence (DNA): TGTGCCAGCAGCCCCGGACAGGGGAGAATAGCTTTCTTT. It encodes CASSPGQGRIAFF.

Turning to this clone: Other DNA sequences in this sample translate to the same CDR3. J is TRBJ2-3 and V is TRBV10-3, with 12 bases lining up with TRBD1. V lost 6 bases, J lost 3 bases, and 4 bases stayed unmatched. There are 15 residues in the CDR3. Germline CDR1 is ENHRY and CDR2 is SYGVKD. The CDR3 region is CAIRGTGGLTDTQYF. Written as DNA, the CDR3 is TGTGCCATCAGGGGGACAGGGGGCTTGACAGATACGCAGTATTTT.

This clone has a handful of counts. This chain connects TRBV7-2 to TRBJ2-5; 7 bases are a match to TRBD1. This CDR3 is 16 amino acids long. The trim removed 5 bases at V and 0 bases at J, leaving 9 bases unmatched. In germline, CDR1 is SGHTA, CDR2 FQGNSA. The CDR3 is CASSPRGRGYQETQYF. The CDR3 nucleotides read TGTGCCAGCAGCCCCAGAGGCAGGGGGTACCAAGAGACCCAGTACTTC.

This clone was counted a few times. This chain uses TRBV19 with TRBJ2-5, with D maybe TRBD1 (5 bases). V lost 4 bases and J 3 bases, leaving 9 bases between the germline ends. CDR1 and CDR2 (germline): LNHDA, SQIVND (reference sequence). There are 13 residues in the CDR3. Written as DNA, the CDR3 is TGTGCCAGTAGTACCAGACAGAAAGAGACCCAGTACTTC. Translated: CASSTRQKETQYF.

The chain has TRBV6-1 and TRBJ1-5, with a tentative D call TRBD1 (6 bases). The V end was cut by 6 bases, the J end by 4 bases, with 13 bases between. CDR3 length: 14 residues. The germline V gene has CDR1 MNHNS and CDR2 SASEGT. The CDR3 region is CASRIQGENQPQHF. In DNA, the CDR3 is TGTGCCAGCAGAATACAGGGCGAGAATCAGCCCCAGCATTTT.

This clone was observed many times. The chain links TRBV2 to TRBJ2-4; 10 nucleotides line up with TRBD1. Germline CDR1 reads SNHLY; CDR2 reads FYNNEI. The CDR3 has 15 residues. V gave up 2 bases and J gave up 5 bases; unmatched junction bases: 3. The CDR3 reads CASSERTGGQNIQYF. The CDR3 nucleotides read TGTGCCAGCAGTGAAAGGACAGGGGGGCAAAACATTCAGTACTTC. Full variable domain (missing parts from reference TRBV2 and TRBJ2-4): EPEVTQTPSHQVTQMGQEVILRCVPISNHLYFYWYRQILGQKVEFLVSFYNNEISEKSEIFDDQFSVERPDGSNFTLKIRSTKLEDSAMYFCASSERTGGQNIQYFGAGTRLSVL.

This sequence joins TRBV11-2 and TRBJ2-7, with TRBD1 matching 8 bases. The germline V gene encodes CDR1 SGHAT and CDR2 FQNNGV. The CDR3 sequence is 16 residues long. The junction had 11 bases not matched to a gene; V was cut back by 0 bases and J by 7 bases. CDR3 residues: CASSLDQGARVREQYF. CDR3 DNA: TGTGCCAGCAGCTTAGATCAGGGGGCACGGGTCAGGGAGCAGTACTTC.

This chain uses TRBV5-1 with TRBJ2-7, with TRBD2 identical over 13 bases. The length of the CDR3 is 14 residues. Germline assignment: CDR1 SGHRS and CDR2 YFSETQ. J lost 7 bases, V lost 2 bases, and 3 bases had no gene match. Here the CDR3 reads CASSFGTSGVEQYF. CDR3 sequence (DNA): TGCGCCAGCAGCTTCGGGACTAGCGGGGTTGAGCAGTACTTC.

This clone was seen a handful of times. The rearrangement links TRBV5-1 to TRBJ1-5; 10 bases match TRBD1. CDR3 length: 15 amino acids. The germline CDR1 and CDR2 sequences are SGHRS and YFSETQ. The V and J ends lost 0 bases and 6 bases, in that order; junction bases with no gene match: 3. The DNA for the CDR3 is TGCGCCAGCAGCTTGGGAGGGACAGGGGCTCAGCCCCAGCATTTT. Amino acids: CASSLGGTGAQPQHF.

The DNA for the CDR3 is TGTGCCAGCAGCTTAGAACTAGCGGGGGGGGCTGAGCAGTTCTTC. It is translated as CASSLELAGGAEQFF. The chain joins TRBV11-2 to TRBJ2-1, with 13 bases that match TRBD2. The CDR3 covers 15 residues. The ends lost 0 bases at V and 9 bases at J; junction bases unmatched: 2. CDR1 and CDR2 (germline): SGHAT, FQNNGV.

The chain employs TRBV2 and TRBJ2-5, with TRBD1 as a possible D gene (6 bases). Deletions cut 4 bases from V and 1 base from J, with 7 bases between. The CDR3 totals 13 residues. CDR1 and CDR2 (germline): SNHLY, FYNNEI. CDR3: CASSGGGQETQYF. CDR3 sequence (DNA): TGTGCCAGCAGTGGAGGGGGCCAAGAGACCCAGTACTTC.

The CDR3 protein is CASSWEGDRGNSPLHF. In DNA, the CDR3 is TGTGCCAGCAGTTGGGAGGGGGACAGGGGCAATTCACCCCTCCACTTT. This chain uses TRBV27 with TRBJ1-6, with TRBD1 matching over 10 bases. This CDR3 is 16 amino acids long. Germline values: CDR1 MNHEY, CDR2 SMNVEV (reference sequence). With 4 bases clipped from V and 7 bases from J, the junction kept 7 bases outside the gene matches.

There are a few counts of this clone. The genes are TRBV11-2 and TRBJ2-3; 8 bases match TRBD2. With 4 bases clipped from V and 8 bases from J, the junction kept 8 bases outside the gene matches. CDR3 length: 14 residues. Germline values: CDR1 SGHAT, CDR2 FQNNGV. The CDR3: CASSYPGGQSTQYF. The CDR3 nucleotides read TGTGCCAGCAGCTATCCGGGGGGGCAGAGTACGCAGTATTTT.

This clone turned up a few times. The genes are TRBV28 and TRBJ2-7; 9 bases fit TRBD2. The CDR3 consists of 15 residues. Germline V gene data show CDR1 as MDHEN and CDR2 as SYDVKM. V lost 4 bases, J lost 5 bases, and 9 bases stayed unmatched. CDR3: CASSSRGGARNEQYF. The DNA for the CDR3 is TGTGCCAGCAGTTCCCGCGGGGGGGCGAGGAACGAGCAGTACTTC.

The rearrangement joins TRBV6-1 to TRBJ1-5, with a tentative D call TRBD1 (5 bases). Germline V gives CDR1 MNHNS, CDR2 SASEGT. This CDR3 has 14 residues. Trimming left V 6 bases short and J 1 base short, with 10 bases between. This chain's CDR3 is CASRAGMSNQPQHF. The CDR3 nucleotides are TGTGCCAGCAGGGCAGGGATGAGCAATCAGCCCCAGCATTTT.

This clone was counted at least ten times. The chain has TRBV18 and TRBJ1-5; maybe TRBD1 (5 bases). Germline CDR1 KGHSH, CDR2 LQKENI. The V and J ends lost 6 bases and 0 bases respectively, with 9 bases between them. The CDR3 covers 14 residues. This CDR3 is CASSSQGSNQPQHF. As DNA, the CDR3 is TGTGCCAGCTCTTCGCAGGGTAGCAATCAGCCCCAGCATTTT.

The chain has TRBV2 and TRBJ1-3, with D perhaps matching TRBD1 (5 bases). The length of the CDR3 is 15 residues. The V gene lost 1 base and the J gene lost 3 bases, with 10 bases spanning the gap. CDR1 and CDR2 (germline): SNHLY, FYNNEI. The CDR3 sequence is CASSEVPRVGNTIYF. CDR3 nucleotides: TGTGCCAGCAGTGAAGTTCCCAGGGTTGGAAACACCATATATTTT.

This clone has a count of ten or more. The V and J genes are TRBV7-8 and TRBJ2-1, with 11 bases identical to TRBD1. The CDR3 runs 15 residues. J gave up 8 bases and V 5 bases, and 8 bases lay outside the gene matches. Germline V gene data show CDR1 as SGHVS and CDR2 as FQNEAQ. The CDR3 nucleotides read TGTGCCAGCAGCATAGGGACAGGGGGTTTCGATGAGCAGTTCTTC. This encodes CASSIGTGGFDEQFF.

This chain connects TRBV7-2 to TRBJ2-1; D is undetermined. The germline V gene encodes CDR1 SGHTA and CDR2 FQGNSA. The CDR3 covers 15 residues. V lost 3 bases and J 4 bases, leaving 13 bases between the germline ends. The CDR3 region is CASSLRDSPYNEQFF. The CDR3 nucleotides read TGTGCCAGCAGCTTGCGAGACTCCCCATACAATGAGCAGTTCTTC.

The rearrangement uses TRBV5-4 and TRBJ2-7, with TRBD2 as a possible D gene (5 bases). From germline, CDR1 is SGHNT and CDR2 YYREEE (reference sequence). The CDR3 has 15 amino acids. V was clipped by 4 bases and J by 2 bases, with 16 bases between them. The CDR3 protein is CASSAKLGEAYEQYF. The DNA of the CDR3 is TGTGCCAGCAGCGCGAAACTAGGAGAAGCCTACGAGCAGTACTTC.